This is a list of T cell receptor beta chains from one sample in a study of vaccination and CD4 T cells after COVID-19. TCRdb called the PCR reads again in MiXCR, with one record for every CDR3 protein. The profile covers around 7,400 distinct CDR3 sequences, with about 53% appearing a single time and more than 15% taken by the ten largest. These TCRs are of unknown antigen specificity. Specimen: CD4+ T cells from blood, cultured in vitro. All receptors come from a human donor in good health. Both conserved end residues are trimmed from each CDR3.

CDR3 length,V gene,J gene,CDR3 protein
12,TRBV6-1,TRBJ2-2,ASIVDANTGELF
11,TRBV2,TRBJ2-7,ASSVSLTYEQY
13,TRBV10-3,TRBJ1-2,AISGQGLRDYGYT
12,TRBV10-1,TRBJ2-2,ASRVAPNTGELF
13,TRBV10-1,TRBJ2-3,ASSESGLGADTQY
10,TRBV20-1,TRBJ2-3,SAAGTSDTQY
12,TRBV30,TRBJ2-7,AWKKGPSSYEQY
12,TRBV10-1,TRBJ2-7,ASRGSGSSYEQY
10,TRBV11-3,TRBJ2-5,ASSLGLGTQY
13,TRBV20-1,TRBJ2-2,SARVVQANTGELF
14,TRBV2,TRBJ1-5,ASSENPPQLNQPQH
12,TRBV19,TRBJ1-2,ASRRQGVNYGYT
11,TRBV7-9,TRBJ1-5,ASSLDLNQPQH
11,TRBV2,TRBJ2-2,ASRAGGTGELF
11,TRBV10-1,TRBJ2-7,ASSERQGKEQY
12,TRBV6-5,TRBJ2-3,ASSWGQSTDTQY
11,TRBV11-2,TRBJ1-1,ASRAAGDTEAF
14,TRBV20-1,TRBJ1-3,SARPPGQGAGNTIY
12,TRBV5-4,TRBJ2-5,ASSLARGRETQY
12,TRBV20-1,TRBJ1-2,GGLRRETNYGYT
13,TRBV7-8,TRBJ2-7,ASSLVLAGPYEQY
14,TRBV9,TRBJ2-1,ASSAVLAGAYNEQF
13,TRBV19,TRBJ1-2,ASSNPPGRRYGYT
14,TRBV21-1,TRBJ1-5,ASSNSRQGVNQPQH
11,TRBV20-1,TRBJ1-1,SARDLGTTEAF
13,TRBV28,TRBJ1-5,ASRAVVLSNQPQH
16,TRBV28,TRBJ1-1,ASSSSWSPQGLLTEAF
9,TRBV6-4,TRBJ1-2,ASSGPYGYT